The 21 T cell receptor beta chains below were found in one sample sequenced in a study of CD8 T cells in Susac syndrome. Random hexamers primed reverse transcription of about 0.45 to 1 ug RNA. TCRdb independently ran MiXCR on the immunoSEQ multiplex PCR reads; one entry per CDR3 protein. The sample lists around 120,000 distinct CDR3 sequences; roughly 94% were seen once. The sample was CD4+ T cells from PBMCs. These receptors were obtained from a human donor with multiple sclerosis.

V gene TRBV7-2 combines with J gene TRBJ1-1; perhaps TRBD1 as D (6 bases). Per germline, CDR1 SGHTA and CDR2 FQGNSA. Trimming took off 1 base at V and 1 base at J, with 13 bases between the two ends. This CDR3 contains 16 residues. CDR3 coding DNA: TGTGCCAGCAGCTTAGTAGGTGGGGGCCCGAACACTGAAGCTTTCTTT. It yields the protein CASSLVGGGPNTEAFF.

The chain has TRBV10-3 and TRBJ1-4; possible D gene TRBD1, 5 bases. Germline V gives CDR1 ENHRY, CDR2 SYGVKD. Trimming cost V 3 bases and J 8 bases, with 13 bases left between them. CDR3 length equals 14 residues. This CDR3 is CAISDLGDQEKLFF. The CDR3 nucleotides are TGTGCCATCAGTGATTTGGGGGATCAGGAAAAACTGTTTTTT.

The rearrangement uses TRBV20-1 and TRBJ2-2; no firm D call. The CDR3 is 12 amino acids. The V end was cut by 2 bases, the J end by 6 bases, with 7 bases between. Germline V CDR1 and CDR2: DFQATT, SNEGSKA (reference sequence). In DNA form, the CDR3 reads TGCAGTGCTAGAAAGGAGTCCGGGGAGCTGTTTTTT. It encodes CSARKESGELFF.

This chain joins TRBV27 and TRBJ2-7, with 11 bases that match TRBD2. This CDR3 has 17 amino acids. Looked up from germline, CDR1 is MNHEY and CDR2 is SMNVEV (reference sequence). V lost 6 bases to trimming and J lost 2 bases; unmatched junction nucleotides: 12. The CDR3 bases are TGTGCCAGCAGACCTTGGACTAGCGGGTACGATCCCTACGAGCAGTACTTC. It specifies CASRPWTSGYDPYEQYF.

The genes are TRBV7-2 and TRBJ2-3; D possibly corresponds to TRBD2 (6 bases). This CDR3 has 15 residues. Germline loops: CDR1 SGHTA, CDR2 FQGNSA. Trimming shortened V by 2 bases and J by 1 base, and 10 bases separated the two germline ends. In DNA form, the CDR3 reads TGTGCCAGCAGCTTATCTACGGGGGGCACAGATACGCAGTATTTT. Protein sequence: CASSLSTGGTDTQYF.

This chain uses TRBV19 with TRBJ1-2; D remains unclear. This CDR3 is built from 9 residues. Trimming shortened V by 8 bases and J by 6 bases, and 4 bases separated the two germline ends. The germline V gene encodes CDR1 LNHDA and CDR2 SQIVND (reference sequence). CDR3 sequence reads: CASGDGYTF. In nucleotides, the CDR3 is TGTGCCAGTGGAGATGGCTACACCTTC.

In DNA form, the CDR3 reads TGCAGTGCGCCCCGGGGAGTCGGAAAAATCTATAATTCACCCCTCCACTTT. Translating it yields CSAPRGVGKIYNSPLHF. This chain joins TRBV20-1 and TRBJ1-6; no clear D. V was clipped by 6 bases and J by 3 bases, with 21 bases between them. The CDR3 covers 17 residues. CDR1 and CDR2 from the germline V gene are DFQATT and SNEGSKA (reference sequence).

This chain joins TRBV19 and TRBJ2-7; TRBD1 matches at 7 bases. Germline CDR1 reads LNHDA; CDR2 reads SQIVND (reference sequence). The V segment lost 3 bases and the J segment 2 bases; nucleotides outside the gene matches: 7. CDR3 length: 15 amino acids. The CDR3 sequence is CASSMYPGTAYEQYF. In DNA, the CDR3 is TGTGCCAGTAGTATGTACCCGGGGACAGCCTACGAGCAGTACTTC.

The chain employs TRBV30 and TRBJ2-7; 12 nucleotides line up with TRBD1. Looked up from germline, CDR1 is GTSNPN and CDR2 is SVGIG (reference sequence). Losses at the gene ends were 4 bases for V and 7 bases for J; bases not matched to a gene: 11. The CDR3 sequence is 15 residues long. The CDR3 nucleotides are TGTGCCTGGACCGTGGCGCGGGACAGGGGGCGTGAGCAGTACTTC. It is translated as CAWTVARDRGREQYF. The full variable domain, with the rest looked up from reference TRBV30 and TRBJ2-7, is SQTIHQWPATLVQPVGSPLSLECTVEGTSNPNLYWYRQAAGRGLQLLFYSVGIGQISSEVPQNLSASRPQDRQFILSSKKLLLSDSGFYLCAWTVARDRGREQYFGPGTRLTVT.

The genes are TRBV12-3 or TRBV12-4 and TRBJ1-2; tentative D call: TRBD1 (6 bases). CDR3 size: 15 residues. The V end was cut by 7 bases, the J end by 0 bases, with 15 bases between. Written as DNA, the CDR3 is TGTGCCAGCACCCTGGGAGGGGGAGCTAACTATGGCTACACCTTC. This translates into CASTLGGGANYGYTF.

The DNA for the CDR3 is TGCGCCAGCAGCTCGGGACAATCCTCCTATGGCTACACCTTC. This encodes CASSSGQSSYGYTF. V and J are TRBV5-1 and TRBJ1-2; weak D call: TRBD1 (6 bases). V lost 3 bases and J lost 4, with 13 bases in between. Germline V gene sequence: CDR1 SGHRS, CDR2 YFSETQ. The CDR3 covers 14 residues.

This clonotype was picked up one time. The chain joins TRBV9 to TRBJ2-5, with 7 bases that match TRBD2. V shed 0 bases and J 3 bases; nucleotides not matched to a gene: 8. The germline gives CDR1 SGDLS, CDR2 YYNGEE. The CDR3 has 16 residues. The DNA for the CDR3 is TGTGCCAGCAGCGTAGATGCGAGCGGGGTAAAAGAGACCCAGTACTTC. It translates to CASSVDASGVKETQYF.

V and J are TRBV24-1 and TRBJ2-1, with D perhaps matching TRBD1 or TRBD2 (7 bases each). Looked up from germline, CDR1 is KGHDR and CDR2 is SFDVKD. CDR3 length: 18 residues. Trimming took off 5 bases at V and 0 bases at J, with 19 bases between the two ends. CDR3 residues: CATSGPSKRDSSYNEQFF. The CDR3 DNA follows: TGTGCCACCAGTGGCCCCTCAAAGCGGGACAGCTCCTACAATGAGCAGTTCTTC.

CDR3 sequence: CAWRARRAPSTEAFF. CDR3 nucleotides: TGTGCCTGGAGAGCGCGTCGCGCCCCGAGCACTGAAGCTTTCTTT. The rearrangement uses TRBV30 and TRBJ1-1; unclear D gene. From germline, CDR1 is GTSNPN and CDR2 SVGIG (reference sequence). This CDR3 spans 15 amino acids. The ends were cut back, 3 bases at V and 4 bases at J, with 18 bases in the middle.

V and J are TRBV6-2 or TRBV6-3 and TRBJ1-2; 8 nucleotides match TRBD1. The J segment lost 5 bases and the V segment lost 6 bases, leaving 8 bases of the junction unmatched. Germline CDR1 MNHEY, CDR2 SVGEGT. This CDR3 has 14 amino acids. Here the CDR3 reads CASSETGEVYGYTF. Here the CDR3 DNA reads TGTGCCAGCAGCGAGACAGGGGAAGTATATGGCTACACCTTC.

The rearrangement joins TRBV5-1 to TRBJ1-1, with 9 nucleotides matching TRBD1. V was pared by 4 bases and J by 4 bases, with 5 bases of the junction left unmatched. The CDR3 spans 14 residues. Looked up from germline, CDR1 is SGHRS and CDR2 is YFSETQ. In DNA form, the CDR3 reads TGCGCCAGCAGCAGAGTGGACAGGGGCACTGAAGCTTTCTTT. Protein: CASSRVDRGTEAFF. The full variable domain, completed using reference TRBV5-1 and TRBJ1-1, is KAGVTQTPRYLIKTRGQQVTLSCSPISGHRSVSWYQQTPGQGLQFLFEYFSETQRNKGNFPGRFSGRQFSNSRSEMNVSTLELGDSALYLCASSRVDRGTEAFFGQGTRLTVV.

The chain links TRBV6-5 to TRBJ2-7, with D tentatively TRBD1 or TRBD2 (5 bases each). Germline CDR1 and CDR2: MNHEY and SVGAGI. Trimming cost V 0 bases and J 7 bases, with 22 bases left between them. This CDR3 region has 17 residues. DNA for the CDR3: TGTGCCAGCAGTTACTCGAGGGCGGACATTCTCCCGCGGGAGCAGTACTTC. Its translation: CASSYSRADILPREQYF.

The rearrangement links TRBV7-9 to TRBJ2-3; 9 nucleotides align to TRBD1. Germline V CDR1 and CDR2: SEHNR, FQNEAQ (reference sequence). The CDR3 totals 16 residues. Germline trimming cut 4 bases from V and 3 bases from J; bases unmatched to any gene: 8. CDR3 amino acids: CASSSNTGGGTDTQYF. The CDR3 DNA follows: TGTGCCAGCAGCTCGAACACAGGGGGCGGAACAGATACGCAGTATTTT.

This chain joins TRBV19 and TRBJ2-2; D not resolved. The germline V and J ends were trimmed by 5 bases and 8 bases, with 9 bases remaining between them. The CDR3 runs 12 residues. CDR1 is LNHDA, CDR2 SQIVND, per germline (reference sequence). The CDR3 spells CASSYAGGELFF. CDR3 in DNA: TGTGCCAGTAGTTATGCCGGGGGGGAGCTGTTTTTT.

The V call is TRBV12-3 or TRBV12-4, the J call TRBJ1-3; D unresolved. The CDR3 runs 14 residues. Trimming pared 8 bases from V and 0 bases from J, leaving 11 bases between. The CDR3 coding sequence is TGTGCCAGCCTCTTAGAGGCCTCTGGAAACACCATATATTTT. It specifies CASLLEASGNTIYF.

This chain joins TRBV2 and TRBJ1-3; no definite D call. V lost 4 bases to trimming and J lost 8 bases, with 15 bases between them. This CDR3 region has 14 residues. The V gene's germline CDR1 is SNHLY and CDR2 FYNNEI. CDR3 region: CASSGRGLVDTIYF. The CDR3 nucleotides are TGTGCCAGCAGTGGCCGAGGGCTGGTAGACACCATATATTTT.